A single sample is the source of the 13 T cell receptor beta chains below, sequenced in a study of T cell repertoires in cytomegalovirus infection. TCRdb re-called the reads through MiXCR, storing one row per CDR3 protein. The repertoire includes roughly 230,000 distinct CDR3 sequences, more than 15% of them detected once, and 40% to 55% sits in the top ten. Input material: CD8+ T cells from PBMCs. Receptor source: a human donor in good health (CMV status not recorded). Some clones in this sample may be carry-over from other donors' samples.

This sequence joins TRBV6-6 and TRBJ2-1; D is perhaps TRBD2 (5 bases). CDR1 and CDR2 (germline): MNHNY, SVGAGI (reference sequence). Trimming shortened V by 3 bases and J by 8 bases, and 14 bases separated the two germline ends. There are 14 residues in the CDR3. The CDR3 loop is CASSYGVYGDEQFF. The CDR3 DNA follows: TGTGCCAGCAGTTATGGGGTCTACGGGGATGAGCAGTTCTTC.

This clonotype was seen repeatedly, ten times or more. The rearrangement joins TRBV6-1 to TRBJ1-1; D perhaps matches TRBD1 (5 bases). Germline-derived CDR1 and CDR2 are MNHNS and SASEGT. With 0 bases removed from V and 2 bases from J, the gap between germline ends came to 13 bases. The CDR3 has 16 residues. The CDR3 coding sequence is TGTGCCAGCAGTGAAGCAGGGGCAGGGCTTAACACTGAAGCTTTCTTT. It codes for CASSEAGAGLNTEAFF.

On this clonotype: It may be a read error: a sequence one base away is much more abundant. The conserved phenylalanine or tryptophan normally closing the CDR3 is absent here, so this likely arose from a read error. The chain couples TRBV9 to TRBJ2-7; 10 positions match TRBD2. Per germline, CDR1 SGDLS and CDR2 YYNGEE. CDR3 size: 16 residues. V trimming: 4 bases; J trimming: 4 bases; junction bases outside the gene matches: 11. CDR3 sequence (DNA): TGTGCCAGCAGCTTGTGGTCTAGCGGGGGTCTGTACGAGCAGTACTCC. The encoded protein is CASSLWSSGGLYEQYS.

The CDR3 DNA reads TGCAGTGCTAGAGTAGGAACCCCTTTAGGGGAAAAACTGTTTTTT. Translation gives CSARVGTPLGEKLFF. This rearrangement joins TRBV20-1 to TRBJ1-4; D is undetermined. The CDR3 contains 15 residues. Germline V gene sequence: CDR1 DFQATT, CDR2 SNEGSKA (reference sequence). V was pared by 1 base and J by 8 bases, with 17 bases between.

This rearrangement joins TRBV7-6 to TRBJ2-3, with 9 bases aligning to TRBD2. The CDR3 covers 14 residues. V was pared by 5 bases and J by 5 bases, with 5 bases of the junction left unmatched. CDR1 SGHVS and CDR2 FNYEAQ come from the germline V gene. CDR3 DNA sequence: TGTGCCAGCAGCCCTAGCGGGGCGGTAGATACGCAGTATTTT. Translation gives CASSPSGAVDTQYF.

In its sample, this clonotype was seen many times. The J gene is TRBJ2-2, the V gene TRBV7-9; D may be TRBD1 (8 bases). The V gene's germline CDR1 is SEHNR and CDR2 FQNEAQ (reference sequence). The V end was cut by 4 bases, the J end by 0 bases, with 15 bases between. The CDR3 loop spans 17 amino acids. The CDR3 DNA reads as TGTGCCAGCAGCTCAAACAGGGGGGGCTCGAACACCGGGGAGCTGTTTTTT. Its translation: CASSSNRGGSNTGELFF.

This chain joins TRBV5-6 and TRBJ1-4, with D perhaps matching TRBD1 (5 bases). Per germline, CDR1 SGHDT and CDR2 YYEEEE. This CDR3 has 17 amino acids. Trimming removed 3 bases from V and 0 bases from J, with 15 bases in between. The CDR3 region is CASSSARDLPTNEKLFF. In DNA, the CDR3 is TGTGCCAGCAGCTCCGCCCGGGACTTACCAACTAATGAAAAACTGTTTTTT.

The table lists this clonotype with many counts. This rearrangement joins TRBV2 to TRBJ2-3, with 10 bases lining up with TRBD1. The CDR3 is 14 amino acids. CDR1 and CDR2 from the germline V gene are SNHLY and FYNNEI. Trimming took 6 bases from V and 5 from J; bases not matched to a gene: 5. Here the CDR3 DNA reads TGTGCCAGCAGAACGGACAGGGGGATAGATACGCAGTATTTT. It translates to CASRTDRGIDTQYF.

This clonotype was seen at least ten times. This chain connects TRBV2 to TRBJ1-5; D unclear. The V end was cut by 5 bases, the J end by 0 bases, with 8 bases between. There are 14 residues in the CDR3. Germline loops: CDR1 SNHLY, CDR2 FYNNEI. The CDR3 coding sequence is TGTGCCAGCAGTTATCTCGATAGCAATCAGCCCCAGCATTTT. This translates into CASSYLDSNQPQHF. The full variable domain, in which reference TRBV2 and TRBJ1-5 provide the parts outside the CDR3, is EPEVTQTPSHQVTQMGQEVILRCVPISNHLYFYWYRQILGQKVEFLVSFYNNEISEKSEIFDDQFSVERPDGSNFTLKIRSTKLEDSAMYFCASSYLDSNQPQHFGDGTRLSIL.

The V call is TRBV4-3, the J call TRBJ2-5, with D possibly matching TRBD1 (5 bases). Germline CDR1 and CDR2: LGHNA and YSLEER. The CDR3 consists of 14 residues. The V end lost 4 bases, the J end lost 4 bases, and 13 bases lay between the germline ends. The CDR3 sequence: CASSRGRERETQYF. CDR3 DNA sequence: TGCGCCAGCAGCCGAGGCAGGGAACGAGAGACCCAGTACTTC.

The CDR3, as DNA: TGTGCCAGCAGGCCCCCCGGGCGGGGGGCAAATAATTCACCCCTCCACTTT. Its protein product is CASRPPGRGANNSPLHF. This rearrangement joins TRBV28 to TRBJ1-6; maybe TRBD1 (6 bases). This CDR3 region has 17 residues. The germline CDR1 and CDR2 sequences are MDHEN and SYDVKM. V gave up 6 bases and J gave up 5 bases, with 20 bases separating them.

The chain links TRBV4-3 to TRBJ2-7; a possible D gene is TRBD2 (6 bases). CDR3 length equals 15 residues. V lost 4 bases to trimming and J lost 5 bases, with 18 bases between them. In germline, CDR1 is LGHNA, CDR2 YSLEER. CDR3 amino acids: CASSPTTGGRNEQYF. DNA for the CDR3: TGCGCCAGCAGCCCTACCACCGGGGGTCGTAACGAGCAGTACTTC.

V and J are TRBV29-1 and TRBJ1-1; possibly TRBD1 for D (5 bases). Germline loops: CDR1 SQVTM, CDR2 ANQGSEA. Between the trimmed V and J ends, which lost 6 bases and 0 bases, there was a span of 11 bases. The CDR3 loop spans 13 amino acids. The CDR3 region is CSVAGGLNTEAFF. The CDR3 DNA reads TGCAGCGTCGCCGGGGGTTTGAACACTGAAGCTTTCTTT.